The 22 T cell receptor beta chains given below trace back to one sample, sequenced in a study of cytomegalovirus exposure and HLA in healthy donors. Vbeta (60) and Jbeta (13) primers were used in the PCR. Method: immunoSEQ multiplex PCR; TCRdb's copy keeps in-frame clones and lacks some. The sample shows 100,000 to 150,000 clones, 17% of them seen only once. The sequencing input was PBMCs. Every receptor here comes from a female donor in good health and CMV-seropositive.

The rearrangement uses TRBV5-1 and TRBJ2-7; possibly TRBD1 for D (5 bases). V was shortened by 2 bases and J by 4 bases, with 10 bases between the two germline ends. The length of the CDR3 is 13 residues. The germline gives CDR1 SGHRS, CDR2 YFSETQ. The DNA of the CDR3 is TGCGCCAGCAGCTTTGATCAGGGTTACGAGCAGTACTTC. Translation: CASSFDQGYEQYF. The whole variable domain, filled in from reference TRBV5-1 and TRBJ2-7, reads KAGVTQTPRYLIKTRGQQVTLSCSPISGHRSVSWYQQTPGQGLQFLFEYFSETQRNKGNFPGRFSGRQFSNSRSEMNVSTLELGDSALYLCASSFDQGYEQYFGPGTRLTVT.

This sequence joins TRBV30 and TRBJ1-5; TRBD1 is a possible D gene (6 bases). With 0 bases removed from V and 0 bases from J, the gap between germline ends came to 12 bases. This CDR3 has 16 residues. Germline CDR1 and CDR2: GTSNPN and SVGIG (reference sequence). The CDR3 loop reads CAWSVKGQLSNQPQHF. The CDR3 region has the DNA TGTGCCTGGAGTGTAAAAGGACAGCTTAGCAATCAGCCCCAGCATTTT.

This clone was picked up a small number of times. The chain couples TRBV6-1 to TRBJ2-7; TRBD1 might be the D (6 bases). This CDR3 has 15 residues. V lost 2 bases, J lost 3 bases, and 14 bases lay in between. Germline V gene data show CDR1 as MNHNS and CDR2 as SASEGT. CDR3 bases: TGTGCCAGCAGTGAAATTGGGGGCTGGTTCTACGAGCAGTACTTC. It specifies CASSEIGGWFYEQYF.

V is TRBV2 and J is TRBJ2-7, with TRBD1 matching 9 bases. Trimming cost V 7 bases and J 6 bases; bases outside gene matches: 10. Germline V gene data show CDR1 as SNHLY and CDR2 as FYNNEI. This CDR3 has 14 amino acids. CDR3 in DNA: TGTGCCAGCACCCCGGGACAGGGAGTGATCGAGCAGTACTTC. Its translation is CASTPGQGVIEQYF. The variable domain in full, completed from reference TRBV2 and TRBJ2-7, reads EPEVTQTPSHQVTQMGQEVILRCVPISNHLYFYWYRQILGQKVEFLVSFYNNEISEKSEIFDDQFSVERPDGSNFTLKIRSTKLEDSAMYFCASTPGQGVIEQYFGPGTRLTVT.

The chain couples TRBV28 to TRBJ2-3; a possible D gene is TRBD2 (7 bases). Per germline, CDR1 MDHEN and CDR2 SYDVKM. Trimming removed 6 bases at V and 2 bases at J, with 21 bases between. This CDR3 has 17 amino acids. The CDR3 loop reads CASRRPGSGGNTDTQYF. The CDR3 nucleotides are TGTGCCAGCAGACGACCGGGGTCGGGGGGCAACACAGATACGCAGTATTTT.

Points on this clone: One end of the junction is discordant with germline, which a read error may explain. The CDR3 region has the DNA TGTGCCAGTAGTACCAGGGACACTGGAGCTTTCTTT. Residues: CASSTRDTGAFF. The chain joins TRBV19 to TRBJ1-1; maybe TRBD1 (6 bases). This CDR3 is 12 amino acids long. In germline, CDR1 is LNHDA, CDR2 SQIVND (reference sequence).

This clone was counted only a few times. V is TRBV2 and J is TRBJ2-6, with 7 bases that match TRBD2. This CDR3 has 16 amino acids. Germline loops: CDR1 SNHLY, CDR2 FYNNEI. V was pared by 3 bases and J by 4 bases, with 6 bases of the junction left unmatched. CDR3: CASSDSLATGANVLTF. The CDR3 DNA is TGTGCCAGCAGTGATTCACTAGCGACCGGGGCCAACGTCCTGACTTTC. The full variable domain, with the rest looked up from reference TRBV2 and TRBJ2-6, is EPEVTQTPSHQVTQMGQEVILRCVPISNHLYFYWYRQILGQKVEFLVSFYNNEISEKSEIFDDQFSVERPDGSNFTLKIRSTKLEDSAMYFCASSDSLATGANVLTFGAGSRLTVL.

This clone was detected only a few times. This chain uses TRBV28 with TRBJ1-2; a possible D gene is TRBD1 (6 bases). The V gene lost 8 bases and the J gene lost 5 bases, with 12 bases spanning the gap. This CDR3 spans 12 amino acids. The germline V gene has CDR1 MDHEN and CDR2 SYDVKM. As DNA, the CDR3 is TGTGCCAGCCGGGACACACGATATGGCTACACCTTC. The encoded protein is CASRDTRYGYTF.

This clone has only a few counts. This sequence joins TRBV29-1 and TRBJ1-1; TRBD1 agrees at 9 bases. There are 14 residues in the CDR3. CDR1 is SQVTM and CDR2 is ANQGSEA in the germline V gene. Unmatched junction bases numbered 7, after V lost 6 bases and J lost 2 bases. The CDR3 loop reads CSVKRGQGNTEAFF. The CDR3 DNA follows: TGCAGCGTGAAAAGGGGACAGGGCAACACTGAAGCTTTCTTT.

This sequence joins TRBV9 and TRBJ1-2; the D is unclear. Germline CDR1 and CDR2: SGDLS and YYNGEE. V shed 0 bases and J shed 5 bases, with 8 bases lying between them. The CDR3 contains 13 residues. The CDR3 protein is CASSVVSSYGYTF. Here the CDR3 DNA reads TGTGCCAGCAGCGTAGTGTCCAGTTATGGCTACACCTTC.

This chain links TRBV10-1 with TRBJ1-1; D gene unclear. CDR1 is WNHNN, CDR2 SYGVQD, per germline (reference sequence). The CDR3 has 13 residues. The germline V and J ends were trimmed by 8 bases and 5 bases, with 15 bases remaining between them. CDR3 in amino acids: CASVGTPGTEAFF. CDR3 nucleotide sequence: TGCGCCAGCGTGGGTACCCCCGGGACTGAAGCTTTCTTT.

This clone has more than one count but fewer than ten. CDR3 DNA: TGTGCCAGCTCACCCACAGGGGTTCACACTGAAGCTTTCTTT. Translated: CASSPTGVHTEAFF. V gene TRBV18 combines with J gene TRBJ1-1; TRBD1 matches at 7 bases. Unmatched junction bases numbered 4, after V lost 3 bases and J lost 3 bases. Germline lookup yields CDR1 KGHSH and CDR2 LQKENI. The length of the CDR3 is 14 residues.

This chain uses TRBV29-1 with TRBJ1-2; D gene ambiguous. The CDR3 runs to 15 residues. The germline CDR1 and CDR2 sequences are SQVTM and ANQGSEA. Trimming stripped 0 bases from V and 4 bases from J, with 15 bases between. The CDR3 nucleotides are TGCAGCGTTGAAGATCAGGCAAGTACTAGCTATGGCTACACCTTC. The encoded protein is CSVEDQASTSYGYTF.

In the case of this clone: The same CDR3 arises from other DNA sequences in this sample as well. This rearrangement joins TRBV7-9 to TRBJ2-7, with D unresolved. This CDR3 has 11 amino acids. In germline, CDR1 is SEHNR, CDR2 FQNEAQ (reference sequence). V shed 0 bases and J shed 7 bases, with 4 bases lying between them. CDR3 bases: TGTGCCAGCAGCTTAGCGAGGGAGCAGTACTTC. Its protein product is CASSLAREQYF.

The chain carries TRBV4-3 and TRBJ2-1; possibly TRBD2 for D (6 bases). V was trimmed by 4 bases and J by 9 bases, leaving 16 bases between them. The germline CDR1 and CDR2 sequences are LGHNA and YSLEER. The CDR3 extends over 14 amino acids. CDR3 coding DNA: TGCGCCAGCAGCCTTTTGGGGGGACTCACTGAGCAGTTCTTC. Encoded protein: CASSLLGGLTEQFF.

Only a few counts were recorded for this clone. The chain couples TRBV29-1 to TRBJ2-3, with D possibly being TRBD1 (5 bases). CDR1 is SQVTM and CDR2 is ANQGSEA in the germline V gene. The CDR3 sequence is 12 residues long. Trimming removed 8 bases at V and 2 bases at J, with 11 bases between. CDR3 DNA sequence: TGCAGCCTAGGCAGGGACACAGATACGCAGTATTTT. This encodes CSLGRDTDTQYF.

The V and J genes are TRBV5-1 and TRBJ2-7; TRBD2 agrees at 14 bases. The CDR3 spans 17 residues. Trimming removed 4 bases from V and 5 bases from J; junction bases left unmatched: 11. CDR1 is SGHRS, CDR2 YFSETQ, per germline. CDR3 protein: CASSPPGLAGEPHEQYF. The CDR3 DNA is TGCGCCAGCAGCCCTCCGGGACTAGCGGGAGAGCCCCACGAGCAGTACTTC.

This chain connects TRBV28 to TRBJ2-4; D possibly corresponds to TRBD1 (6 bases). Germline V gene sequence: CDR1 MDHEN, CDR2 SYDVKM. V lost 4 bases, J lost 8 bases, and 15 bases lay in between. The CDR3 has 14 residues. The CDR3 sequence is CASSYREVRDIQYF. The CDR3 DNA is TGTGCCAGCAGTTACAGGGAAGTTAGGGACATTCAGTACTTC. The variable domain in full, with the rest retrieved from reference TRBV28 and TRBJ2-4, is DVKVTQSSRYLVKRTGEKVFLECVQDMDHENMFWYRQDPGLGLRLIYFSYDVKMKEKGDIPEGYSVSREKKERFSLILESASTNQTSMYLCASSYREVRDIQYFGAGTRLSVL.

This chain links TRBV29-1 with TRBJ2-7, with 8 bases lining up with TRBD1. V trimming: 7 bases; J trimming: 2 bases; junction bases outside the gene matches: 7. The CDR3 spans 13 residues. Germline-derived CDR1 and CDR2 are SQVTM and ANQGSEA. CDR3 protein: CSASDRVPYEQYF. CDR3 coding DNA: TGCAGCGCCTCGGACAGGGTCCCCTACGAGCAGTACTTC.

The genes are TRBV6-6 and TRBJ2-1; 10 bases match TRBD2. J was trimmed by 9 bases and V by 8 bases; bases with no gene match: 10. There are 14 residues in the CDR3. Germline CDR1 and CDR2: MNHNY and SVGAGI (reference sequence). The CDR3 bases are TGTGCCAGCGTCCAGCGGGAGGGCAGAGGTGAGCAGTTCTTC. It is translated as CASVQREGRGEQFF.

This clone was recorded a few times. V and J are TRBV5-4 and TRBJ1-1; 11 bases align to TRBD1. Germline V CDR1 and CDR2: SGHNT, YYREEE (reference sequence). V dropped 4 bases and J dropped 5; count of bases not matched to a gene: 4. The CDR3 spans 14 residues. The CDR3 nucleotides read TGTGCCAGCAGCGCGGGACAGGGGGGGACTGAAGCTTTCTTT. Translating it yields CASSAGQGGTEAFF. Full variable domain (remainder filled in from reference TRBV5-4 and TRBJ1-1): ETGVTQSPTHLIKTRGQQVTLRCSSQSGHNTVSWYQQALGQGPQFIFQYYREEENGRGNFPPRFSGLQFPNYSSELNVNALELDDSALYLCASSAGQGGTEAFFGQGTRLTVV.

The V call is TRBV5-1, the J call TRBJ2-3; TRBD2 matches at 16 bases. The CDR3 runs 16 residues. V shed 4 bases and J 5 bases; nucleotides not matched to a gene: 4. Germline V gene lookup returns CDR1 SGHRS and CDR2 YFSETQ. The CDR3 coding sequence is TGCGCCAGCAGCGAGGGACTAGCGGGAGGGATAGATACGCAGTATTTT. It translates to CASSEGLAGGIDTQYF.